This T cell receptor (beta chain) was recovered during a study of immune evolution from preneoplasia to lung adenocarcinoma. Concerning this clone: What it recognizes is unknown.

The data were produced by immunoSEQ multiplex PCR, yet TCRdb's version contains in-frame clones alone and is incomplete. This sample has 35,000 to 40,000 clones; roughly four fifths occur once, and the top ten carry around 6.5%. The germline CDR1 and CDR2 sequences are SGDLS and YYNGEE. The CDR3 is made up of 15 amino acids. The ends were cut back, 4 bases at V and 0 bases at J, with 14 bases in the middle. Study-level points and caveats: Normal lung had highest clonality; later lesions appeared denser, more diverse. Top clone share appeared to fall from AAH through AIS, MIA, adenocarcinoma.

Patient tissue came from resections in Japan or China, 2014–2017. After pathologic assessment, macro-dissection selected premalignant or tumor cells for extraction. This rearrangement joins TRBV9 to TRBJ2-7; D may be TRBD1 or TRBD2 (6 bases each). Sequenced material: FFPE invasive lung adenocarcinoma tissue. This TCR came from a person aged 60 to 70 with lung adenocarcinoma. In DNA form, the CDR3 reads TGTGCCAGCAGCCTGGGGGGCGCGTCCTCCTACGAGCAGTACTTC. Translation gives CASSLGGASSYEQYF.